This entry lists 5 T cell receptor beta chains sequenced from one sample in a study of post-analysis software for immune sequencing data. Study-level findings and limits: Patients had higher frequencies than controls of roughly five TRBV segments, including TRBV5-6, TRBV5-1 and TRBV20-1.

Antigen specificity for these receptors is unknown. The TCR beta cDNA libraries carried unique molecular identifiers. TCRdb re-analysed the PCR reads in MiXCR, keeping a single row per CDR3 protein. Of fewer than 550,000 distinct CDR3 sequences in the sample, under 40% were seen once. The sequenced sample consisted of blood. All receptors derive from a girl under 18 with multiple sclerosis.

In its sample, this clonotype was seen a few times. The gene calls are TRBV5-1 and TRBJ2-1; D may be TRBD1 or TRBD2 (5 bases each). The germline gives CDR1 SGHRS, CDR2 YFSETQ. With 4 bases removed from V and 0 bases from J, the gap between germline ends came to 17 bases. The CDR3 is 17 amino acids. The CDR3 DNA is TGCGCCAGCAGCGCGACCTCCGGGACCGTCTCCTACAATGAGCAGTTCTTC. Its translation: CASSATSGTVSYNEQFF.

V is TRBV20-1 and J is TRBJ1-5; a possible D gene is TRBD1 (6 bases). Trimming removed 6 bases at V and 4 bases at J, with 13 bases between. The germline gives CDR1 DFQATT, CDR2 SNEGSKA (reference sequence). This CDR3 comprises 13 residues. CDR3 sequence (DNA): TGCAGTGCCATAAAGGGGGGGAATCAGCCCCAGCATTTT. The encoded protein is CSAIKGGNQPQHF.

The chain joins TRBV20-1 to TRBJ2-1, with D unresolved. CDR1 is DFQATT, CDR2 SNEGSKA, per germline (reference sequence). CDR3 length: 15 amino acids. V was trimmed by 6 bases and J by 0 bases, leaving 15 bases between them. The CDR3 DNA sequence: TGCAGTGCCCATCGGGTAGAAGGCTCCTACAATGAGCAGTTCTTC. Amino acid sequence: CSAHRVEGSYNEQFF.

This clonotype was counted only a few times. The chain links TRBV4-1 to TRBJ1-2; TRBD1 is a possible D gene (5 bases). This CDR3 spans 14 amino acids. Germline V lookup: CDR1 MGHRA, CDR2 YSYEKL. V lost 1 base to trimming and J lost 3 bases, with 9 bases between them. The CDR3 loop is CASSQVGTDYGYTF. The CDR3 DNA follows: TGCGCCAGCAGCCAAGTTGGGACGGACTATGGCTACACCTTC.

In this sample, this clonotype turned up once. A read error may produce the germline difference seen at one junction end. CDR3 residues: CASSPQGSEKRFF. CDR3 in DNA: TGTGCCAGCAGTCCACAGGGGAGTGAAAAACGGTTTTTT. The genes are TRBV12-3 or TRBV12-4 and TRBJ1-4, with 7 nucleotides matching TRBD1. The CDR3 is 13 residues long.